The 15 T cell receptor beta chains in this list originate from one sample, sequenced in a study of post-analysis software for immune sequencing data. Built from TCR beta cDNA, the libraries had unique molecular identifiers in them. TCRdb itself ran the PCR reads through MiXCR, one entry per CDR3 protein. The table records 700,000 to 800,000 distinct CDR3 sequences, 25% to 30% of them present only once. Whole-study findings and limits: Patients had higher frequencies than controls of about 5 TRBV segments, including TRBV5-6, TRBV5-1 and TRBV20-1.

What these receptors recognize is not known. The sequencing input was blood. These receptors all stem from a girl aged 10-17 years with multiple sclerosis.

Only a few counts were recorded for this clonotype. CDR3 DNA sequence: TGTGCCAGCAGCCAAGGCATAACCTACGAGCAGTACTTC. Its translation: CASSQGITYEQYF. This chain uses TRBV3-1 with TRBJ2-7; D not resolved. In germline, CDR1 is LGHDT, CDR2 YNNKEL (reference sequence). Deletions cut 1 base from V and 2 bases from J, with 6 bases between. This CDR3 has 13 amino acids.

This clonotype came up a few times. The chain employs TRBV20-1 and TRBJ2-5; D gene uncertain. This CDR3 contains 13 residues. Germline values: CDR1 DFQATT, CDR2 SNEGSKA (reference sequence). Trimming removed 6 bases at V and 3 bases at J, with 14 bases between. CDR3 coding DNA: TGCAGTGCCCCCCTCAACGGAAAAGAGACCCAGTACTTC. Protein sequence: CSAPLNGKETQYF.

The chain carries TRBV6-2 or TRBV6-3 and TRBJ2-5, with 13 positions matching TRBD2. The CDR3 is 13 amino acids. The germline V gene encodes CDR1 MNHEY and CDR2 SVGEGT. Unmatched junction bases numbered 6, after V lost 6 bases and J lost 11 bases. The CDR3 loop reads CASRRTSGSGQYF. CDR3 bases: TGTGCCAGCAGACGGACTAGCGGGAGTGGGCAGTACTTC.

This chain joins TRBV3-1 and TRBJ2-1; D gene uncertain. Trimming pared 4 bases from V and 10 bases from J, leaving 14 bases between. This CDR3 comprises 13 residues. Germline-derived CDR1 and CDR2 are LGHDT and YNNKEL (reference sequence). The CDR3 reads CASSPRTLGEQFF. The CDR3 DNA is TGTGCCAGCAGCCCTCGAACCCTGGGGGAGCAGTTCTTC.

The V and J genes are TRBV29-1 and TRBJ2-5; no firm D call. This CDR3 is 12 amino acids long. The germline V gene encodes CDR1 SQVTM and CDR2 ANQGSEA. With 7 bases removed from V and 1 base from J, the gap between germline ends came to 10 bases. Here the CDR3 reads CSGGRAQETQYF. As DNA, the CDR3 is TGCAGCGGCGGTAGGGCCCAAGAGACCCAGTACTTC.

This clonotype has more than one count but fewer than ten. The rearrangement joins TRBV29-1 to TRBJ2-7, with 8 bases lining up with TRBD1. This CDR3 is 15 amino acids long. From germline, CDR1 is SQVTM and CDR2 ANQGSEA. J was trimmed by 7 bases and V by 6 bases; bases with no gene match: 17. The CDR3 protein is CSVHAWDRTYNEQYF. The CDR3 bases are TGCAGCGTCCATGCGTGGGACAGGACCTACAATGAGCAGTACTTC.

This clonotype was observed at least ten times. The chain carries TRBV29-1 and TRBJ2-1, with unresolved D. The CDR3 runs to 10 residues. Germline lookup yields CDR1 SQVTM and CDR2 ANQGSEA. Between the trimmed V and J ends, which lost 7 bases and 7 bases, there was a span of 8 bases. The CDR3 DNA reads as TGCAGCGCCGCAGTAAATGAGCAGTTCTTC. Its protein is CSAAVNEQFF.

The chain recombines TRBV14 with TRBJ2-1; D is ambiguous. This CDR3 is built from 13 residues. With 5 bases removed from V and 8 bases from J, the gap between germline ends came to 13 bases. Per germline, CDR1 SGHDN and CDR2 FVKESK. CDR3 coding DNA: TGTGCCAGCAGCTCTGGGCTCGGCGATGAGCAGTTCTTC. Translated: CASSSGLGDEQFF. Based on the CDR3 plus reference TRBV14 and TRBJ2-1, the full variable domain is EAGVTQFPSHSVIEKGQTVTLRCDPISGHDNLYWYRRVMGKEIKFLLHFVKESKQDESGMPNNRFLAERTGGTYSTLKVQPAELEDSGVYFCASSSGLGDEQFFGPGTRLTVL.

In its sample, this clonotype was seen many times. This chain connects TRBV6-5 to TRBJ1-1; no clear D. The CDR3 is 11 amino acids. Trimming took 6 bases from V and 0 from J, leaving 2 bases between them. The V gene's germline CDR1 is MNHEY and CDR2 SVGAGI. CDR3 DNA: TGTGCCAGCAGGATGAACACTGAAGCTTTCTTT. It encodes CASRMNTEAFF.

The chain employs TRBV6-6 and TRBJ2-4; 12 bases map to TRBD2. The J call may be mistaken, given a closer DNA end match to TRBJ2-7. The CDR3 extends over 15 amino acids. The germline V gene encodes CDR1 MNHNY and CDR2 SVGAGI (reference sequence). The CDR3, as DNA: TGTGCCAGCAGTTCCGGACTAGCGGGATCCGTCGAGCAGTACTTC. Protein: CASSSGLAGSVEQYF.

The CDR3 spells CASSYGGRGVPHQPQHF. Written as DNA, the CDR3 is TGTGCCAGCAGCTATGGGGGAAGGGGCGTCCCACATCAGCCCCAGCATTTT. The J gene is TRBJ1-5, the V gene TRBV7-2; weak D call: TRBD1 (5 bases). The CDR3 sequence is 17 residues long. V was pared by 4 bases and J by 5 bases, with 21 bases between. Per the germline V gene, CDR1 is SGHTA and CDR2 is FQGNSA.

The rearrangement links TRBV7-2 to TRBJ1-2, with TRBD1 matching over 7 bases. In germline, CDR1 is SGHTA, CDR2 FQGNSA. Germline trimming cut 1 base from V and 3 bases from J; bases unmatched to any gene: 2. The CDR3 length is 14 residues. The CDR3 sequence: CASSLEGADYGYTF. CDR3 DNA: TGTGCCAGCAGCTTAGAGGGGGCGGACTATGGCTACACCTTC.

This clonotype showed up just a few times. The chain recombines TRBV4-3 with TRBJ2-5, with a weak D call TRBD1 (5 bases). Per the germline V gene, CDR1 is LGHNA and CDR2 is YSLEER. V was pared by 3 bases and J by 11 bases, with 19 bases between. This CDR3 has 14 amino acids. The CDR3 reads CASSHGQPAHEQYF. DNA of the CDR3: TGCGCCAGCAGCCACGGACAACCGGCTCATGAGCAGTACTTC.

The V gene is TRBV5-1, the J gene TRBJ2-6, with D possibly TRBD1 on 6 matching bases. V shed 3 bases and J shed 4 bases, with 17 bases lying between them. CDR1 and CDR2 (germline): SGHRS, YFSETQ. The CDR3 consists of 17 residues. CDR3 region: CASSSRDIGGGANVLTF. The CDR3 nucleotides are TGCGCCAGCAGCTCCCGGGACATTGGGGGAGGGGCCAACGTCCTGACTTTC.

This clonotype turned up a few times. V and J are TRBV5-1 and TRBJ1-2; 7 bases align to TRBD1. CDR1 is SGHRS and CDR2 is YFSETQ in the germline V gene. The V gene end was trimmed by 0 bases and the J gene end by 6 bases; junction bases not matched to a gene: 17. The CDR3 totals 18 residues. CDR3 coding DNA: TGCGCCAGCAGCTTGGATGGCAGGGGGGACTTCGAGTCCGATGGCTACACCTTC. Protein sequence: CASSLDGRGDFESDGYTF.